Listed below are T cell receptor beta chains from one sample, sequenced in a study of T-cell reconstitution after alpha-beta-depleted transplantation in children. Each CDR3 protein gets one entry after TCRdb re-called the PCR reads with MiXCR. Of 200,000 to 250,000 distinct CDR3 sequences listed, about 8.4% were seen once; the top ten hold under 40%. The starting material was PBMCs, mostly from graft donor cells, obtained 360 days after TCRalphabeta/CD19-depleted stem cell transplant. The receptors stem from a male patient between 2 and 10 years old who had a stem cell transplant for acute myeloid leukemia, so the T cells may come from the graft donor. The CDR3 runs from the conserved cysteine through the conserved F or W. D genes are given only for firm matches. Expanded clones get a size class; other rows say once, few or many, or leave the size out.

V: TRBV5-6; J: TRBJ1-2; size: few; D: TRBD1; DNA: TGTGCCAGCAAGGGCAGGGGGAGGAAGAACTATGGCTACACCTTC; CDR3: CASKGRGRKNYGYTF
V: TRBV4-1; J: TRBJ2-5; size: .; D: TRBD2; DNA: TGCGACAGCAGCCCGCTGCTAGCGGGAGGTGGTGAGACCCAGTACTTC; CDR3: CDSSPLLAGGGETQYF
V: TRBV20-1; J: TRBJ1-1; size: many; D: .; DNA: TGCAGTGCTAGAGTCCAGAACTCGAACACTGAAGCTTTCTTT; CDR3: CSARVQNSNTEAFF
V: TRBV11-2; J: TRBJ1-6; size: few; D: TRBD1; DNA: TGTGCCAGCAGCTCAATCCCGGGACAGTATAATTCACCCCTCCACTTT; CDR3: CASSSIPGQYNSPLHF
V: TRBV5-1; J: TRBJ1-2; size: many; D: .; DNA: TGCGCCAGCAGCTTGGTACAGGGTGGGTCCTATGGCTACACCTTC; CDR3: CASSLVQGGSYGYTF
V: TRBV12-5; J: TRBJ2-1; size: .; D: .; DNA: TGTGCTAGTGGTTTTTGGGCGGGCTCCTACAATGAGCAGTTCTTC; CDR3: CASGFWAGSYNEQFF
V: TRBV7-3; J: TRBJ2-5; size: many; D: .; DNA: TGTGCCAGCAGCTTAACGGGGGGAGAGACCCAGTACTTC; CDR3: CASSLTGGETQYF
V: TRBV20-1; J: TRBJ1-5; size: .; D: .; DNA: TGCAGTGCTCCCAGTGGGTCCAGGGCCCTTAATCAGCCCCAGCATTTT; CDR3: CSAPSGSRALNQPQHF
V: TRBV19; J: TRBJ2-3; size: .; D: TRBD2; DNA: TGTGCCTGTTCTAATGCGGGGGGAAGTGCAGATACGCAGTATTTT; CDR3: CACSNAGGSADTQYF
V: TRBV7-9; J: TRBJ2-1; size: many; D: TRBD1; DNA: TGTGCCAGCAGCCCAGCTACCGGGACAGGATACAATGAGCAGTTCTTC; CDR3: CASSPATGTGYNEQFF
V: TRBV27; J: TRBJ2-1; size: few; D: TRBD2; DNA: TGTGCCAGCAGACCGGGACTAGCGGGTGGGTCCTACAATGAGCAGTTCTTC; CDR3: CASRPGLAGGSYNEQFF
V: TRBV4-1; J: TRBJ2-1; size: few; D: TRBD2; DNA: TGCGCCAGCGGGAAGCGGGGGGAGTTCTTC; CDR3: CASGKRGEFF
V: TRBV20-1; J: TRBJ2-3; size: many; D: TRBD2; DNA: TGCAGTGCTAGAGATCTGCGGGAGGGCCTCGCTTATTATACGCAGTATTTT; CDR3: CSARDLREGLAYYTQYF